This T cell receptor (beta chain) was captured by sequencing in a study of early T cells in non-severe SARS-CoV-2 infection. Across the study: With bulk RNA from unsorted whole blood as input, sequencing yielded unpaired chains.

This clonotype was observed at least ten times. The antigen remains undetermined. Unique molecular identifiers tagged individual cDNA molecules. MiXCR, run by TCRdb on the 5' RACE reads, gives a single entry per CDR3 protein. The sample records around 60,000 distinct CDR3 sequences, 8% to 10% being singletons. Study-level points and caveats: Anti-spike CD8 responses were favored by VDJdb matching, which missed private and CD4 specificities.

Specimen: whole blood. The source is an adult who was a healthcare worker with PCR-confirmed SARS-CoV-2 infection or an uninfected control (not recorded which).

CDR3 coding DNA: TGTGCCAGCAGCTTAGAGGGGGGACTCTACGAGCAGTACTTC. This sequence encodes CASSLEGGLYEQYF. The chain is built from TRBV13 and TRBJ2-7; either TRBD1 or TRBD2 may supply D (6 bases each). Per the germline V gene, CDR1 is PRHDT and CDR2 is FYEKMQ (reference sequence). The CDR3 runs to 14 residues. V was shortened by 1 base and J by 3 bases, with 10 bases between the two germline ends.